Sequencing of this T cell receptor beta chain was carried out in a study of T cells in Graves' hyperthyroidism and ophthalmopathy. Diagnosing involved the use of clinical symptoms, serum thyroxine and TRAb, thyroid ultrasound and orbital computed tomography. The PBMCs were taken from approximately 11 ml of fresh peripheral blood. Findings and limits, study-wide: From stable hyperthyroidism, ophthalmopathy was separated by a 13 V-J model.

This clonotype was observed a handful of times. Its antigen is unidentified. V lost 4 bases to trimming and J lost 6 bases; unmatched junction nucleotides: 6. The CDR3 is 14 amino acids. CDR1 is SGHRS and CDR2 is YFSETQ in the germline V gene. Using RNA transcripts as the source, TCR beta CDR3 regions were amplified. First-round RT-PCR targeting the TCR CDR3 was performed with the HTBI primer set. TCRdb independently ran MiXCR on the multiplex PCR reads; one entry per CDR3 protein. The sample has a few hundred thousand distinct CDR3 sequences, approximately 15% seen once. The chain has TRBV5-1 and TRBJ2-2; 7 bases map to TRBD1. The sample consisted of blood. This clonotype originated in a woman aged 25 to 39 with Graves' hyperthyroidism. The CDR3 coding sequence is TGCGCCAGCAGCGGGGTGACAGGGCCCGGGGAGCTGTTTTTT. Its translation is CASSGVTGPGELFF.